The 26 T cell receptor beta chains in this list originate from one sample, sequenced in a study of blood T cell repertoires in COVID-19. Generated by immunoSEQ multiplex PCR, the TCRdb table keeps only in-frame clones and is missing some. Of roughly 120,000 clones in the sample, 78% were seen once. The sequencing input was peripheral blood. The receptors here all came from a man in his 70s with acute or convalescent COVID-19.

V gene TRBV6-4 combines with J gene TRBJ1-2; the match to TRBD1 covers 9 bases. The J segment lost 0 bases and the V segment lost 2 bases, leaving 1 base of the junction unmatched. The CDR3 is made up of 15 amino acids. The germline CDR1 and CDR2 sequences are MRHNA and SNTAGT. The DNA of the CDR3 is TGTGCCAGCAGTGACACAGGGGGCCCTAACTATGGCTACACCTTC. Encoded protein: CASSDTGGPNYGYTF.

The chain joins TRBV11-2 to TRBJ1-1; 7 bases agree with TRBD1. Trimming took 5 bases from V and 7 from J; bases not matched to a gene: 7. The CDR3 is 13 residues long. Germline V CDR1 and CDR2: SGHAT, FQNNGV. CDR3 sequence: CASSTGQLLEAFF. The CDR3 DNA reads as TGTGCCAGCAGCACGGGACAGCTTCTTGAAGCTTTCTTT.

V and J are TRBV6-5 and TRBJ1-2; 8 positions match TRBD1. J gave up 4 bases and V 4 bases, and 8 bases lay outside the gene matches. The CDR3 has 15 residues. In germline, CDR1 is MNHEY, CDR2 SVGAGI. The CDR3 sequence: CASSLGQGAVYGYTF. Written as DNA, the CDR3 is TGTGCCAGCAGTTTAGGGCAGGGGGCAGTCTATGGCTACACCTTC.

The V call is TRBV6-2 or TRBV6-3, the J call TRBJ1-2, with 8 bases that match TRBD1. This CDR3 is built from 17 residues. Losses at the gene ends were 0 bases for V and 2 bases for J; bases not matched to a gene: 8. Germline V gene sequence: CDR1 MNHEY, CDR2 SVGEGT. CDR3 protein: CASSYSERDRPNYGYTF. The CDR3 DNA follows: TGTGCCAGCAGTTACTCCGAACGGGACAGGCCCAACTATGGCTACACCTTC.

V gene TRBV20-1 combines with J gene TRBJ1-1; possibly TRBD1 for D (6 bases). The V end was cut by 3 bases, the J end by 1 base, with 12 bases between. In germline, CDR1 is DFQATT, CDR2 SNEGSKA (reference sequence). The CDR3 contains 14 residues. CDR3 sequence reads: CSASALTGNTEAFF. The CDR3 coding sequence is TGCAGTGCTAGTGCTTTGACAGGGAACACTGAAGCTTTCTTT.

The chain links TRBV18 to TRBJ1-1, with D maybe TRBD1 (6 bases). The V and J ends lost 1 base and 3 bases respectively, with 12 bases between them. The CDR3 runs 15 residues. Germline assignment: CDR1 KGHSH and CDR2 LQKENI. The CDR3 DNA follows: TGTGCCAGCTCACCACACAGGGTTCTGGACACTGAAGCTTTCTTT. Amino acid sequence: CASSPHRVLDTEAFF.

The J gene is TRBJ1-5, the V gene TRBV7-2, with a weak D call TRBD1 (5 bases). CDR3 size: 15 residues. CDR1 is SGHTA, CDR2 FQGNSA, per germline. V gave up 2 bases and J gave up 6 bases, with 14 bases separating them. The CDR3 is CASSLYGGTGQPQHF. The DNA of the CDR3 is TGTGCCAGCAGCTTATACGGGGGAACGGGTCAGCCCCAGCATTTT.

This chain connects TRBV9 to TRBJ2-7; 11 bases align to TRBD1. Trimming took 3 bases from V and 4 from J; bases not matched to a gene: 9. Per the germline V gene, CDR1 is SGDLS and CDR2 is YYNGEE. The CDR3 has 16 residues. The DNA of the CDR3 is TGTGCCAGCAGCGCCTCCGGACAGGGGGCGTTTTACGAGCAGTACTTC. This gives the protein CASSASGQGAFYEQYF.

In nucleotides, the CDR3 is TGTGCCAGCAGTGGGATTCTCAGGACAGGTCAAGAGACCCAGTACTTC. This encodes CASSGILRTGQETQYF. This rearrangement joins TRBV25-1 to TRBJ2-5; 7 positions agree with TRBD1. Germline V lookup: CDR1 MGHDK, CDR2 SYGVNS. The CDR3 is made up of 16 amino acids. V shed 4 bases and J 2 bases; nucleotides not matched to a gene: 10.

The chain combines TRBV5-6 with TRBJ2-7; D possibly corresponds to TRBD1 (5 bases). With 1 base removed from V and 9 bases from J, the gap between germline ends came to 17 bases. This CDR3 comprises 14 residues. Germline V gene sequence: CDR1 SGHDT, CDR2 YYEEEE. In nucleotides, the CDR3 is TGTGCCAGCAGCTTGAGGCAGGGTCCCCCCTGGCAGTACTTC. It translates to CASSLRQGPPWQYF.

This chain links TRBV4-3 with TRBJ2-3, with 9 nucleotides matching TRBD2. Germline CDR1 and CDR2: LGHNA and YSLEER. J was trimmed by 3 bases and V by 0 bases; bases with no gene match: 4. This CDR3 has 16 amino acids. In DNA form, the CDR3 reads TGCGCCAGCAGCCAAGAGCGGGGGGGCGCGACAGATACGCAGTATTTT. It yields the protein CASSQERGGATDTQYF.

Remarks on this clone: The sample carries other DNA sequences with the same CDR3. V usage is TRBV5-1 and J usage is TRBJ1-1; unclear D gene. Germline V gene lookup returns CDR1 SGHRS and CDR2 YFSETQ. V lost 1 base to trimming and J lost 3 bases, with 7 bases between them. The CDR3 spans 13 residues. As DNA, the CDR3 is TGCGCCAGCAGCTTGACCGGAGACACTGAAGCTTTCTTT. The encoded protein is CASSLTGDTEAFF.

Only a few counts were recorded for this clone. The rearrangement joins TRBV5-4 to TRBJ1-3, with 9 nucleotides matching TRBD1. V shed 7 bases, J shed 0 bases, and the junction held 17 bases outside the gene matches. The CDR3 sequence is 19 residues long. Looked up from germline, CDR1 is SGHNT and CDR2 is YYREEE (reference sequence). CDR3 in amino acids: CASRRWNPGQGRSGNTIYF. As DNA, the CDR3 is TGTGCCAGCCGTAGATGGAACCCGGGACAGGGTCGCTCTGGAAACACCATATATTTT.

The chain links TRBV5-1 to TRBJ2-5; D is uncertain. The germline V gene encodes CDR1 SGHRS and CDR2 YFSETQ. Between the trimmed V and J ends, which lost 1 base and 5 bases, there was a span of 15 bases. This CDR3 has 15 amino acids. CDR3 in DNA: TGCGCCAGCAGCTTGCTTCGGCAGAGGCGGGAGACCCAGTACTTC. Translating it yields CASSLLRQRRETQYF.

The genes are TRBV9 and TRBJ1-1; D is possibly TRBD1 (6 bases). V was cut by 2 bases and J by 5 bases, with 13 bases left in between. Germline V gene sequence: CDR1 SGDLS, CDR2 YYNGEE. The CDR3 length is 14 residues. DNA for the CDR3: TGTGCCAGCAGCGTGGGGGGGCTGGGGACTGAAGCTTTCTTT. Translated: CASSVGGLGTEAFF.

The chain links TRBV11-3 to TRBJ2-7; 8 nucleotides agree with TRBD2. Germline lookup yields CDR1 SGHNT and CDR2 YENEEA. Germline trimming cut 7 bases from V and 6 bases from J; bases unmatched to any gene: 8. The CDR3 spans 13 residues. The CDR3 DNA reads as TGTGCCAGCACCCCGGGGGGGGGAAGCGAGCAGTACTTC. Its protein product is CASTPGGGSEQYF.

This chain uses TRBV5-6 with TRBJ2-1; tentatively, D is TRBD2 (6 bases). Germline V gene sequence: CDR1 SGHDT, CDR2 YYEEEE. Trimming pared 0 bases from V and 10 bases from J, leaving 23 bases between. This CDR3 spans 17 amino acids. The CDR3: CASSLEHLGSDNSEQFF. The CDR3 nucleotides read TGTGCCAGCAGCTTGGAGCACCTCGGGAGTGACAATAGCGAGCAGTTCTTC.

The gene calls are TRBV15 and TRBJ2-7; D not certain. Germline CDR1 and CDR2: LNHNV and YYDKDF (reference sequence). V shed 0 bases and J shed 3 bases, with 12 bases lying between them. The CDR3 loop spans 15 amino acids. The CDR3 region is CATSRERGSFYEQYF. CDR3 in DNA: TGTGCCACCAGCAGAGAAAGAGGCAGCTTCTACGAGCAGTACTTC.

The count of this clone is one. The CDR3: CASSSRENYGYTF. The DNA of the CDR3 is TGTGCCAGCAGCTCCCGGGAGAACTATGGCTACACCTTC. The chain employs TRBV7-9 and TRBJ1-2; D is ambiguous. Germline V CDR1 and CDR2: SEHNR, FQNEAQ (reference sequence). Trimming cost V 4 bases and J 2 bases, with 8 bases left between them. The CDR3 has 13 residues.

This clone appeared a single time. The V call is TRBV7-2, the J call TRBJ2-5; TRBD1 matches 9 bases. There are 15 residues in the CDR3. Trimming removed 1 base from V and 5 bases from J; junction bases left unmatched: 5. The germline CDR1 and CDR2 sequences are SGHTA and FQGNSA. CDR3 coding DNA: TGTGCCAGCAGCTTAGGGGGACAGGGCGCGGAGACCCAGTACTTC. Its translation is CASSLGGQGAETQYF.

The chain recombines TRBV3-1 (or the pseudogene TRBV3-2) with TRBJ1-2; the D is unclear. Trimming took off 6 bases at V and 8 bases at J, with 13 bases between the two ends. This CDR3 has 12 residues. Germline CDR1 is LGHDT and CDR2 is YNNKEL (reference sequence). The DNA of the CDR3 is TGTGCCAGCAGACGGCAGGAATCCGGCTACACCTTC. Amino acid sequence: CASRRQESGYTF.

The chain couples TRBV10-3 to TRBJ2-7; D unresolved. Trimming pared 8 bases from V and 2 bases from J, leaving 7 bases between. CDR1 is ENHRY and CDR2 is SYGVKD in the germline V gene. CDR3 length: 11 amino acids. CDR3 DNA sequence: TGTGCCATCGGGCAGGCCTACGAGCAGTACTTC. This encodes CAIGQAYEQYF.

The chain is built from TRBV6-5 and TRBJ2-2, with 10 bases identical to TRBD2. Per the germline V gene, CDR1 is MNHEY and CDR2 is SVGAGI. V gave up 4 bases and J gave up 6 bases; unmatched junction bases: 8. The CDR3 is made up of 16 amino acids. The CDR3 nucleotides read TGTGCCAGCAGTTTCTTACAGCGGGGGGGCCCCGGGGAGCTGTTTTTT. It specifies CASSFLQRGGPGELFF.

The rearrangement links TRBV5-5 to TRBJ2-1; 11 positions agree with TRBD1. V dropped 4 bases and J dropped 5; count of bases not matched to a gene: 5. The germline gives CDR1 SGHKS, CDR2 YYEKEE (reference sequence). This CDR3 is 15 amino acids long. In nucleotides, the CDR3 is TGTGCCAGCAGCCCCCGGGACAGGGGGAACAATGAGCAGTTCTTC. It codes for CASSPRDRGNNEQFF.

J is TRBJ1-2 and V is TRBV12-3 or TRBV12-4; D unresolved. V lost 6 bases, J lost 4 bases, and 9 bases lay in between. The CDR3 extends over 12 amino acids. The DNA of the CDR3 is TGTGCCAGCAGGCCCCCGGGCTATGGCTACACCTTC. This encodes CASRPPGYGYTF.

The V call is TRBV5-1, the J call TRBJ1-6, with D perhaps TRBD1 (5 bases). Germline V gene data show CDR1 as SGHRS and CDR2 as YFSETQ. The CDR3 has 16 amino acids. V was clipped by 0 bases and J by 1 base, with 8 bases between them. CDR3 residues: CASSLVQGSYNSPLHF. CDR3 nucleotide sequence: TGCGCCAGCAGCTTGGTTCAGGGTTCCTATAATTCACCCCTCCACTTT.